Below, one T cell receptor beta chain is given with its context. The data are from a study of cytomegalovirus exposure and HLA in healthy donors. Whole-study context: An early data release held around 80 million unique TCRs from HLA-typed donors.

The PCR ran on 60 Vbeta and 13 Jbeta primers. Only in-frame clones appear in the TCRdb table, and some are missing; sequencing was by immunoSEQ multiplex PCR. The table shows more than 85,000 clones, with about 90% occurring only once. Germline loops: CDR1 SQVTM, CDR2 ANQGSEA. The germline V and J ends were trimmed by 2 bases and 4 bases, with 11 bases remaining between them. The CDR3 covers 13 residues. V is TRBV29-1 and J is TRBJ1-1; TRBD1 might be the D (5 bases). This sequence was found in a man aged 40-50 years in good health and CMV-seronegative. The sequencing input was PBMCs. CDR3 bases: TGCAGCGTTGAACCTCAGGGTGGCACTGAAGCTTTCTTT. Its protein product is CSVEPQGGTEAFF.